This T cell receptor beta chain derives from a study of metastatic and nonmetastatic thyroid tumors. TCRdb redid the clone calls on the PCR reads using MiXCR. The sample holds 25,000 to 30,000 clones, about 16% seen once. This clone was seen repeatedly, ten times or more. Antigen unknown. The V end lost 1 base, the J end lost 0 bases, and 13 bases lay between the germline ends. The CDR3 covers 18 residues. Germline CDR1 SEHNR, CDR2 FQNEAQ (reference sequence). Whole-study findings and limits: Within blood and tumor, benign nodules reportedly had significantly lower TCR beta diversity than malignant thyroid tumors did.

Thyroid surgery had not been preceded by any treatment in any patient. The sequencing sample was made of blood. The gene calls are TRBV7-9 and TRBJ2-6; no clear D. This TCR was sampled from a male donor with papillary thyroid cancer or a benign thyroid nodule (not recorded which). Some clones in this sample may be carry-over from other donors' samples. This chain's CDR3 is CASSLGYVTSSGANVLTF. The CDR3 nucleotides are TGTGCCAGCAGCTTAGGTTATGTGACCTCCTCTGGGGCCAACGTCCTGACTTTC.